This TCR beta chain is from a study of blood T cell repertoires in COVID-19. Original data processing: It was from reference gene primer amplification that nucleated cell counts were estimated. TCRdb's table, derived via immunoSEQ multiplex PCR, lists solely in-frame clones and lacks some. That table is the source of V, J and clone size, and D and trimming were worked out from the DNA. The table shows more than 150,000 clones, with 70% to 85% occurring only once. Enrollees, about 18 to 89 years old, lived in roughly 24 US areas. Donors of Cohort 3 who recovered were those that had two negative PCRs, clearance, or symptom resolution. Trimming removed 3 bases from V and 7 bases from J, with 16 bases in between. The CDR3 runs 15 residues. Germline V gene sequence: CDR1 MDHEN, CDR2 SYDVKM.

The sequence was collected from a woman in her 50s who had recovered from COVID-19. The sequencing sample was made of PBMCs or T cells enriched from blood (not recorded which). V is TRBV28 and J is TRBJ2-1, with D possibly being TRBD2 (5 bases). DNA for the CDR3: TGTGCCAGCAGTTTGCTCGAGAGCGGTAGGAATGAGCAGTTCTTC. This translates into CASSLLESGRNEQFF.